Below, 14 T cell receptor beta chains from the same sample are listed, as sequenced in a study of shared clonotypes between healthy human individuals. Using immunoSEQ multiplex PCR, the repertoire was profiled, and TCRdb retains in-frame clones only, with some absent. The sample lists about 1.1 million clones, about four fifths occurring once. The specimen was memory CD4+ T cells from PBMCs. Subset denoted: CD45RA-negative fraction. The receptor set was obtained from a man between 18 and 35 years old in good health. Some clones in this sample may be carry-over from other donors' samples.

CDR3 in amino acids: CASSLSWTGAGEQYF. CDR3 nucleotide sequence: TGTGCCAGCAGTTTATCTTGGACAGGGGCAGGTGAGCAGTACTTC. V and J are TRBV27 and TRBJ2-7; 9 nucleotides line up with TRBD1. This CDR3 is 15 amino acids long. Germline CDR1 and CDR2: MNHEY and SMNVEV (reference sequence). The junction had 7 bases not matched to a gene; V was cut back by 0 bases and J by 7 bases.

J is TRBJ2-1 and V is TRBV6-6; tentative D call: TRBD2 (6 bases). V lost 6 bases and J 2 bases, leaving 14 bases between the germline ends. CDR1 is MNHNY and CDR2 is SVGAGI in the germline V gene (reference sequence). The CDR3 totals 15 residues. CDR3 DNA sequence: TGTGCCAGCAGGGCGGCGGGGCTGGCCTACAATGAGCAGTTCTTC. Translating it yields CASRAAGLAYNEQFF.

The table lists this clone with a count of one. The chain is built from TRBV6-6 and TRBJ2-7, with 11 bases matching TRBD2. The V gene end was trimmed by 6 bases and the J gene end by 5 bases; junction bases not matched to a gene: 9. Germline V CDR1 and CDR2: MNHNY, SVGAGI (reference sequence). CDR3 size: 15 residues. The CDR3 bases are TGTGCCAGCAGAAACTCCGGGACTAGCGGCCACGAGCAGTACTTC. It is translated as CASRNSGTSGHEQYF.

The genes are TRBV5-1 and TRBJ2-5, with D tentatively TRBD1 or TRBD2 (6 bases each). CDR1 is SGHRS, CDR2 YFSETQ, per germline. V lost 1 base to trimming and J lost 1 base, with 14 bases between them. The CDR3 loop spans 16 amino acids. As DNA, the CDR3 is TGCGCCAGCAGCTTGCCCACAGGAGGGGGCCAAGAGACCCAGTACTTC. It codes for CASSLPTGGGQETQYF.

V usage is TRBV4-1 and J usage is TRBJ2-6, with D maybe TRBD2 (5 bases). Trimming shortened V by 4 bases and J by 1 base, and 14 bases separated the two germline ends. Germline CDR1 reads MGHRA; CDR2 reads YSYEKL. The CDR3 is made up of 17 amino acids. CDR3 loop: CASSLGASRSGANVLTF. In DNA form, the CDR3 reads TGCGCCAGCAGCCTGGGAGCCTCGCGGTCTGGGGCCAACGTCCTGACTTTC.

This rearrangement joins TRBV6-1 to TRBJ2-2; TRBD1 is a possible D gene (6 bases). This CDR3 contains 13 residues. Germline V gene data show CDR1 as MNHNS and CDR2 as SASEGT. Trimming shortened V by 8 bases and J by 7 bases, and 14 bases separated the two germline ends. CDR3 loop: CASGTNPVGELFF. The CDR3 DNA follows: TGTGCCAGCGGGACAAATCCGGTCGGGGAGCTGTTTTTT.

The rearrangement uses TRBV5-1 and TRBJ2-7, with 7 nucleotides matching TRBD2. This CDR3 region has 16 residues. Trimming at V came to 2 bases and at J to 1 base, leaving 9 bases not matched to a gene. Germline-derived CDR1 and CDR2 are SGHRS and YFSETQ. The DNA of the CDR3 is TGCGCCAGCAGCTTTGGACTAGGGGACGGATCCTACGAGCAGTACTTC. Residues: CASSFGLGDGSYEQYF.

This sequence joins TRBV5-4 and TRBJ2-7; TRBD1 matches 9 bases. The CDR3 consists of 14 residues. Trimming removed 4 bases from V and 3 bases from J; junction bases left unmatched: 5. The germline CDR1 and CDR2 sequences are SGHNT and YYREEE (reference sequence). CDR3: CASSPKDRGYEQYF. Written as DNA, the CDR3 is TGTGCCAGCAGCCCTAAGGACAGGGGCTACGAGCAGTACTTC.

This rearrangement joins TRBV5-1 to TRBJ2-2; no reliable D call. The CDR3 has 16 residues. Germline V gene data show CDR1 as SGHRS and CDR2 as YFSETQ. Trimming removed 0 bases at V and 1 base at J, with 10 bases between. CDR3 in DNA: TGCGCCAGCAGCTTGGGGTTGGTAGGGAACACCGGGGAGCTGTTTTTT. It encodes CASSLGLVGNTGELFF.

The chain joins TRBV15 to TRBJ2-7, with 12 bases fitting TRBD1. V gave up 0 bases and J gave up 9 bases; unmatched junction bases: 3. CDR1 is LNHNV and CDR2 is YYDKDF in the germline V gene (reference sequence). There are 14 residues in the CDR3. The CDR3 protein is CATSRDKGQGAQYF. Here the CDR3 DNA reads TGTGCCACCAGCAGAGATAAGGGACAGGGGGCGCAGTACTTC.

The chain has TRBV18 and TRBJ2-7; D is unclear. The CDR3 is 12 amino acids. The germline V gene encodes CDR1 KGHSH and CDR2 LQKENI. V was cut by 6 bases and J by 3 bases, with 9 bases left in between. The CDR3 protein is CASSQDGYEQYF. The CDR3 DNA sequence: TGTGCCAGCTCCCAGGACGGCTACGAGCAGTACTTC.

To note about this clone: Relative to the germline gene, one junction end is altered; a read error may explain this. The CDR3 coding sequence is TGTGCCAGCAGAAAATTCACAGGGGACCCTGAAGCTTTCTTT. Its translation is CASRKFTGDPEAFF. The chain combines TRBV5-1 with TRBJ1-1; TRBD1 agrees at 7 bases. This CDR3 has 14 amino acids. Germline V gene sequence: CDR1 SGHRS, CDR2 YFSETQ.

The chain is built from TRBV6-1 and TRBJ2-3; TRBD2 matches 7 bases. The CDR3 runs to 15 residues. The V gene end was trimmed by 4 bases and the J gene end by 5 bases; junction bases not matched to a gene: 9. The germline V gene encodes CDR1 MNHNS and CDR2 SASEGT. CDR3 residues: CASSGQGRAIDTQYF. CDR3 bases: TGTGCCAGCAGTGGGCAAGGGAGGGCCATAGATACGCAGTATTTT.

The rearrangement joins TRBV11-3 to TRBJ2-7; 10 bases map to TRBD2. This CDR3 is built from 14 residues. V lost 6 bases to trimming and J lost 2 bases; unmatched junction nucleotides: 4. Germline assignment: CDR1 SGHNT and CDR2 YENEEA. The CDR3, as DNA: TGTGCCAGCAGTCATAGCGGGGGGACCTACGAGCAGTACTTC. Translating it yields CASSHSGGTYEQYF.